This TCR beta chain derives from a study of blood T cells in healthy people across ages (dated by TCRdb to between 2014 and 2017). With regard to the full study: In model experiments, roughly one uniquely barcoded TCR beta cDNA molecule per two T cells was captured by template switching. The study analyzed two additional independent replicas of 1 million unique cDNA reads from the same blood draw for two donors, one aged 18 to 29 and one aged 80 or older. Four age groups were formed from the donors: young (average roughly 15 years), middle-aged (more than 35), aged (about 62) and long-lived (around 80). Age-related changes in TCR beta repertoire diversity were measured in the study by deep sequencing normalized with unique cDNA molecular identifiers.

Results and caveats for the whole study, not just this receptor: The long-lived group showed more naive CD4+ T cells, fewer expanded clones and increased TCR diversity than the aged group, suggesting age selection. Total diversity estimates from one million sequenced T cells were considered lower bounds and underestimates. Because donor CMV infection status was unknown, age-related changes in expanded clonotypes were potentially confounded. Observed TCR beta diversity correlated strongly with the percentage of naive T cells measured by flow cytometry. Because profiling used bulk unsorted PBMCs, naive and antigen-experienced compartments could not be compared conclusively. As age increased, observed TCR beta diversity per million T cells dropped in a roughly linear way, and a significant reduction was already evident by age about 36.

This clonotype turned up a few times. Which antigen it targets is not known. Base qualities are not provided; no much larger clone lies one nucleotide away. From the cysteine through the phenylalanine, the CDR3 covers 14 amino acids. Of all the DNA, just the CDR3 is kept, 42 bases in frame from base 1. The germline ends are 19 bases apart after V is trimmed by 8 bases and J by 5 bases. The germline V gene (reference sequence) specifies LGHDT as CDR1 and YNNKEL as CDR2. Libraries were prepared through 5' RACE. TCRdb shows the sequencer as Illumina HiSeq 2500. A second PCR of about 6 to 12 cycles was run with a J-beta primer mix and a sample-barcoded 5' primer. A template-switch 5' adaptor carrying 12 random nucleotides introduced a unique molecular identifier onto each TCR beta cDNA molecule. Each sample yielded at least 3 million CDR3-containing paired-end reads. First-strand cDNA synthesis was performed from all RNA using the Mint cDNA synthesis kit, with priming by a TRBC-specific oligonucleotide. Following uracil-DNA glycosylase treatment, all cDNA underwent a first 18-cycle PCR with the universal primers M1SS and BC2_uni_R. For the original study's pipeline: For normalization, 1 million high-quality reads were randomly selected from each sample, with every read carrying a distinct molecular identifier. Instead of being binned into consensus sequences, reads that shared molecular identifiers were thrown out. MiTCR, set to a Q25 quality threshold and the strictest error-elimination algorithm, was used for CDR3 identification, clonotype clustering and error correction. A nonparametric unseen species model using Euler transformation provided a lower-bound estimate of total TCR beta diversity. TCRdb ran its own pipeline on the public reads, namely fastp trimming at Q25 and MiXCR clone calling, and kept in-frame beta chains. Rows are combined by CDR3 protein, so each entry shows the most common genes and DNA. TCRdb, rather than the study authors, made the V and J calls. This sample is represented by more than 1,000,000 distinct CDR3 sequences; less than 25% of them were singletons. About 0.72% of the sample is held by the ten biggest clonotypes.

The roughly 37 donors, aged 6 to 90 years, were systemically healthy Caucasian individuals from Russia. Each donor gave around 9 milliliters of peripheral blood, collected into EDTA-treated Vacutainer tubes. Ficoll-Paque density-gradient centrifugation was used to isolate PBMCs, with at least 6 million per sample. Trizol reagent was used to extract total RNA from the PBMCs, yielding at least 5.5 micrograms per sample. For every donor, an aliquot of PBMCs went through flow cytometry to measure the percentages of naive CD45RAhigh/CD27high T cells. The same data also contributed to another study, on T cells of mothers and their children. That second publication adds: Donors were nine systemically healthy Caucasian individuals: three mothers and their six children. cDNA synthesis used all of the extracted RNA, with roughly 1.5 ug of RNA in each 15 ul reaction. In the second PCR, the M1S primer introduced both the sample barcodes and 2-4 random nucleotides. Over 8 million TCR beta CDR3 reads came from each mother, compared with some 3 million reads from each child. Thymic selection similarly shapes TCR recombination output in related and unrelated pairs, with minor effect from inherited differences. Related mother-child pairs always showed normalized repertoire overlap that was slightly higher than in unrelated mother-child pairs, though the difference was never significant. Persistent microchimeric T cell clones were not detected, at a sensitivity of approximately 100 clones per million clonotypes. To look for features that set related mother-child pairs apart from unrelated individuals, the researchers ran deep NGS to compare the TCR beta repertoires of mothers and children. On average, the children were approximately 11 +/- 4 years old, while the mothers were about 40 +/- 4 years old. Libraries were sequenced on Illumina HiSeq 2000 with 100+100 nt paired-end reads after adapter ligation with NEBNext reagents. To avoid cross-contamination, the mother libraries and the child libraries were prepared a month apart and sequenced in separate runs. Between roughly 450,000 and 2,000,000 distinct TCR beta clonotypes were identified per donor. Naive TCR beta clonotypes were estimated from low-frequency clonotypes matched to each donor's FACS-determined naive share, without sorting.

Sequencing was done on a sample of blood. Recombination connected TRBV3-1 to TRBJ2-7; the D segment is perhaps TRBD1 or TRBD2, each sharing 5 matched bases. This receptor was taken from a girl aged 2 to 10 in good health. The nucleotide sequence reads TGTGCCAGCTCGAAGTCAGGGAGTCCGAACGAGCAGTACTTC. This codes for CASSKSGSPNEQYF.